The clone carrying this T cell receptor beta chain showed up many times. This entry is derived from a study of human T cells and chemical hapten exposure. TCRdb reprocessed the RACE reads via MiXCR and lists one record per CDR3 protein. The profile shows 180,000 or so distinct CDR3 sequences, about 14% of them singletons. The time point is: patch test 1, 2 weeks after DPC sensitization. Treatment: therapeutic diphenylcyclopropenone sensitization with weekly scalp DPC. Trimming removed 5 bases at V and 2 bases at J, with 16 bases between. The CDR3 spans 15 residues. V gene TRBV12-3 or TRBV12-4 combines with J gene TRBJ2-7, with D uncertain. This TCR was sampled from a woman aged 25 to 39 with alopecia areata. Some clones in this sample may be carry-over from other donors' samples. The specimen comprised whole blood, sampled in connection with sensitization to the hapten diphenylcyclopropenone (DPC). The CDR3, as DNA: TGTGCCAGCAGTAGCACGGCTTCGTTAGCCTACGAGCAGTACTTC. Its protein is CASSSTASLAYEQYF.